This is a list of T cell receptor beta chains from one sample in a study of CD8 T cells in Susac syndrome. TCRdb re-analysed the immunoSEQ multiplex PCR reads in MiXCR, keeping a single row per CDR3 protein. The data hold roughly 150,000 distinct CDR3 sequences, with under 95% observed a single time. The sample consisted of CD4+ T cells from PBMCs. These receptors all come from a human donor in good health. Both conserved end residues are part of each CDR3. The D gene is left open where the match is weak.

TRBJ1-6	TRBV12-3/TRBV12-4	.	CASRKGGFNSPLHF
TRBJ2-5	TRBV7-9	.	CASSLGSAVEETQYF
TRBJ1-5	TRBV7-9	.	CASSLGGPQHF
TRBJ1-2	TRBV19	.	CATQVTRGLFDGYTF
TRBJ1-2	TRBV6-5	TRBD1	CAIQGAYGYTF
TRBJ2-1	TRBV2	TRBD1	CASRRGQANEQFF
TRBJ2-2	TRBV27	.	CASSLYRDTGELFF
TRBJ1-5	TRBV9	TRBD1	CASSAGTGGQPQHF
TRBJ2-5	TRBV18	TRBD1	CASSRGTGAQETQYF
TRBJ2-2	TRBV5-4	.	CASSPGRANTGELFF
TRBJ2-3	TRBV12-3/TRBV12-4	.	CASSLSASTDTQYF
TRBJ2-7	TRBV4-3	TRBD2	CASSQGLAVPYEQYF
TRBJ2-3	TRBV20-1	.	CSASHRTEGDTQYF
TRBJ1-1	TRBV5-1	TRBD1	CASSAWEGTGGSAFF
TRBJ1-5	TRBV20-1	.	CSAMPGGLNQPQHF
TRBJ2-6	TRBV6-1	.	CASSVLGAAGANVLTF
TRBJ2-6	TRBV30	.	CACLFTGSGANVLTF
TRBJ2-5	TRBV14	.	CASSPRDSPWETQYF
TRBJ2-7	TRBV6-1	TRBD1	CASRTAKTGKSSYEQYF
TRBJ2-2	TRBV18	.	CASSPSGAGELFF
TRBJ2-7	TRBV7-2	.	CASSPWGSEQYF
TRBJ1-1	TRBV18	TRBD1	CASAVPGTVPAFF
TRBJ2-6	TRBV6-1	.	CASSITLGTQFSGANVLTF
TRBJ2-7	TRBV6-1	TRBD2	CASITGGGDDEQYF
TRBJ2-3	TRBV6-5	.	CASANQGHTDTQYF
TRBJ1-5	TRBV6-2/TRBV6-3	.	CASSYSSARVTNQPQHF
TRBJ2-7	TRBV20-1	.	CSAPGTYEQYF
TRBJ2-3	TRBV20-1	TRBD2	CSAGTSGTDTQYF
TRBJ1-2	TRBV2	TRBD1	CASSDPDRDYGYTF
TRBJ2-2	TRBV10-2	.	CASSESNRAGELFF
TRBJ2-5	TRBV21-1	.	CASSKKGKTQYF
TRBJ2-3	TRBV4-3	.	CASSQDRPQDTQYF
TRBJ2-5	TRBV10-3	TRBD1	CAIGTGEETQYF
TRBJ2-3	TRBV5-4	.	CASSPTRGLGDTQYF
TRBJ2-5	TRBV13	TRBD1	CASSSTYRGQAQETQYF
TRBJ2-1	TRBV2	TRBD2	CASRYTSGVADEQFF
TRBJ2-5	TRBV5-1	.	CASSLFPRSQETQYF
TRBJ1-1	TRBV29-1	.	CSVGQGRHTEAFF
TRBJ2-1	TRBV20-1	.	CSATRTRFF
TRBJ1-6	TRBV6-2/TRBV6-3	.	CASSSEASGNSPLHF
TRBJ1-4	TRBV29-1	.	CSGGTGFNEKLFF
TRBJ1-6	TRBV5-6	TRBD1	CASSTDWTGLDSPLHF
TRBJ1-1	TRBV29-1	.	CTAHHNGDTEAFF
TRBJ1-3	TRBV10-3	.	CAISGERAYSGNTIYF
TRBJ2-7	TRBV2	.	CASSESDGNYEQYF
TRBJ1-1	TRBV6-6	.	CASRPPGGTTEAFF
TRBJ2-6	TRBV5-4	.	CASSLYSGANVLTF
TRBJ1-3	TRBV6-5	TRBD1	CASSPTGGMNTIYF
TRBJ1-6	TRBV6-2/TRBV6-3	.	CASSYEGNSPLHF
TRBJ1-4	TRBV5-4	.	CASSLEDGREKLFF
TRBJ2-1	TRBV29-1	.	CSVGFYNEQFF
TRBJ2-7	TRBV7-9	TRBD2	CASSLGGSGDSEQYF
TRBJ2-2	TRBV28	TRBD1	CASSPRQGAGELFF